This T cell receptor (beta chain) was documented in a study of blood T cell repertoires in COVID-19. At the level of the study: Acute and convalescent COVID-19 specimens originated in the United States, Italy and Spain. The cDNA or gDNA used as material had been derived from T cells, B-cell-depleted T cells, or PBMCs.

This clone was observed a handful of times. CDR3 length: 14 amino acids. The germline V gene encodes CDR1 MNHEY and CDR2 SMNVEV (reference sequence). Trimming cost V 4 bases and J 7 bases, with 14 bases left between them. The authors' processing: Researchers report that nucleated cell counts were estimated from reference gene primer amplification. The repertoire was sequenced with immunoSEQ multiplex PCR; TCRdb's copy has only in-frame clones and lacks some. Clonal size and the V and J genes are those of that table, whereas D and trimming came from the DNA. The profile shows over 200,000 clones, 70% to 90% of them singletons.

This TCR was recovered from a woman aged 40-49 years who had recovered from COVID-19. V and J are TRBV27 and TRBJ1-5; D is unresolved. Sample: peripheral blood. The CDR3 is CASSSRLSYQPQHF. Written as DNA, the CDR3 is TGTGCCAGCAGTTCCCGCCTGTCCTACCAGCCCCAGCATTTT.